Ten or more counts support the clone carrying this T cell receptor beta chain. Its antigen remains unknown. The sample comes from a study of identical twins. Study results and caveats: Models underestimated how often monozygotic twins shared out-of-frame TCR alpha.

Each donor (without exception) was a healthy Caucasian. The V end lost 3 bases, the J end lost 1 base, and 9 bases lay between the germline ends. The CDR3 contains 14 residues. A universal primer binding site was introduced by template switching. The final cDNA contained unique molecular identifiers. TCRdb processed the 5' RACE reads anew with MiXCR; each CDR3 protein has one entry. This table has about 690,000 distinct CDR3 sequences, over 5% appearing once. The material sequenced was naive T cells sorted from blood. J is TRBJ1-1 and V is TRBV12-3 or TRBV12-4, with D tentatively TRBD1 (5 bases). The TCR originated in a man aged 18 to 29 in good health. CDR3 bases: TGTGCCAGCAGTTTCGGGACGGCGAACACTGAAGCTTTCTTT. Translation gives CASSFGTANTEAFF.